This T cell receptor (beta chain) was retrieved from a study of T cell responses to AZD1222 COVID-19 vaccine. Whole-study findings and limits: White British ancestry dominated among donors, who included more females, and clonal diversity was possibly underestimated. At baseline, seropositivity was found in only six or seven AZD1222 recipients. There were repertoire samples only from the period after the peak T cell response. Reports say nearly half of spike-specific TCRs go after unmutated variant regions.

This CDR3 is built from 15 residues. CDR1 is SGHNT, CDR2 YYREEE, per germline (reference sequence). Trimming shortened V by 2 bases and J by 2 bases, and 11 bases separated the two germline ends. This clone was seen only once. The antigen is not known. TCRdb's table, derived via immunoSEQ multiplex PCR, lists solely in-frame clones and lacks some. The sample has 75,000 to 100,000 clones, 85% to 90% seen once. The sequences come from peripheral blood, collected on day 0 of MenACWY control vaccination. The V and J genes are TRBV5-4 and TRBJ1-3; D unclear. The source is an adult in good health. The CDR3 is CASSFSLGAGNTIYF. In DNA form, the CDR3 reads TGTGCCAGCAGCTTTTCCCTTGGCGCTGGAAACACCATATATTTT.